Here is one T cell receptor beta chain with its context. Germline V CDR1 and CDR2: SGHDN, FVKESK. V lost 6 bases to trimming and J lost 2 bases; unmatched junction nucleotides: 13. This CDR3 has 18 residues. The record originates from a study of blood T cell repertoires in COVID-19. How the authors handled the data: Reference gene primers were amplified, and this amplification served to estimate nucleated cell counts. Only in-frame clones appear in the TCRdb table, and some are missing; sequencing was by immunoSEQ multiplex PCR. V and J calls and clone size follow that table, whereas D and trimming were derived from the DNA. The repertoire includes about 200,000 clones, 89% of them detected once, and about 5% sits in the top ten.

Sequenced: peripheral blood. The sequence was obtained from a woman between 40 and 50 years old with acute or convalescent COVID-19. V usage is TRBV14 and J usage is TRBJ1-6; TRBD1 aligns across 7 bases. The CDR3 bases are TGTGCCAGCAGTCTCAAGGGGGCAGGGCGGACCTATAATTCACCCCTCCACTTT. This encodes CASSLKGAGRTYNSPLHF.